This TCR beta chain was identified during a study of control samples from healthy donors and cancer patients. Trimming removed 4 bases from V and 6 bases from J, with 17 bases in between. The CDR3 is 15 residues long. Germline V gene sequence: CDR1 SGHKS, CDR2 YYEKEE (reference sequence). Only in-frame clones appear in the TCRdb table, and some are missing; sequencing was by immunoSEQ multiplex PCR. The data show roughly 100,000 clones, with 75% to 90% seen just once and less than 8.5% held by the top ten. Source material: blood. This chain joins TRBV5-5 and TRBJ1-3; no definite D call. This sequence originates from a man aged 25-45 years in good health. CDR3 nucleotide sequence: TGTGCCAGCAGCCGTTCACGGGGAGCGGAAAACACCATATATTTT. It is translated as CASSRSRGAENTIYF.